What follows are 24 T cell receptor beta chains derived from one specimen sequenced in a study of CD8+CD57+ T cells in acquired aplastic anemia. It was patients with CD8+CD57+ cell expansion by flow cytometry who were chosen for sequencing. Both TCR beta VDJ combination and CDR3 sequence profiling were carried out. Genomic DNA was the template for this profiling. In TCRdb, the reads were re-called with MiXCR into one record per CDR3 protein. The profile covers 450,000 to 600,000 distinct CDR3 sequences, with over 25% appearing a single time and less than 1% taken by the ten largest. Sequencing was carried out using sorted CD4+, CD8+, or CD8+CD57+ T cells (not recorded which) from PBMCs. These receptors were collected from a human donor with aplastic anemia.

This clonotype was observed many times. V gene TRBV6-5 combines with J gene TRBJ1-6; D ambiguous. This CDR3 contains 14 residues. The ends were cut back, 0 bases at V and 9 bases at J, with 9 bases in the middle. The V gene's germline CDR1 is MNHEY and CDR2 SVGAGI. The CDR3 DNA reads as TGTGCCAGCAGTTACTCGAAAGTTAGTTCACCCCTCCACTTT. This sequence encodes CASSYSKVSSPLHF.

The CDR3 bases are TGTGCCAGCAGCCCCCCAACAGGGAACACTGAAGCTTTCTTT. The encoded protein is CASSPPTGNTEAFF. The chain combines TRBV25-1 with TRBJ1-1, with a possible D match to TRBD1 (5 bases). The V gene's germline CDR1 is MGHDK and CDR2 SYGVNS. This CDR3 contains 14 residues. V was trimmed by 6 bases and J by 1 base, leaving 12 bases between them.

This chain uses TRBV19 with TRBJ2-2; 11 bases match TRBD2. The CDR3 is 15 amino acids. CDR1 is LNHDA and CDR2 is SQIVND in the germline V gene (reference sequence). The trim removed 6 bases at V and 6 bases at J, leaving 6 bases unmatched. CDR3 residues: CASRKTSGTPGELFF. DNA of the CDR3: TGTGCCAGTAGGAAGACTAGCGGGACACCCGGGGAGCTGTTTTTT.

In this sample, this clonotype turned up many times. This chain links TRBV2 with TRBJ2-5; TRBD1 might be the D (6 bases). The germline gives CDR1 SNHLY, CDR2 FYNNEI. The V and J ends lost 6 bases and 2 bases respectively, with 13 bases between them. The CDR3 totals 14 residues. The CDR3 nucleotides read TGTGCCAGCAGGGGACAAGACTTTCAAGAGACCCAGTACTTC. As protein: CASRGQDFQETQYF.

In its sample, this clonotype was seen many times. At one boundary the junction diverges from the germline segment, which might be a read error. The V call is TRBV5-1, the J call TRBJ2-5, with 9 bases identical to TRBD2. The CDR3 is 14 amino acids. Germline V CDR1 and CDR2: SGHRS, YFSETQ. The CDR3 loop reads CASSPGLAGETQYF. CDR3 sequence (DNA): TGTGCCAGTAGCCCGGGACTAGCAGGCGAGACCCAGTACTTC.

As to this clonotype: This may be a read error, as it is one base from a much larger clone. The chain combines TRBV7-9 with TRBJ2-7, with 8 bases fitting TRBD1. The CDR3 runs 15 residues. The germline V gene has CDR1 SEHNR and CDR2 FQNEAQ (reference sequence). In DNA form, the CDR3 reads TGTGCCAGCAGCATCAGGGGGCTTAGCTCCTACGGGCAGTACTTC. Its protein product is CASSIRGLSSYGQYF.

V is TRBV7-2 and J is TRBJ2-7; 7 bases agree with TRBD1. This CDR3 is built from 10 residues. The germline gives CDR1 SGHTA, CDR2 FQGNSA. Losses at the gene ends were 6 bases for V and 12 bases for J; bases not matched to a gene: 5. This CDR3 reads CASSPTGLYF. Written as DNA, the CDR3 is TGTGCCAGCAGTCCGACAGGGCTGTACTTC.

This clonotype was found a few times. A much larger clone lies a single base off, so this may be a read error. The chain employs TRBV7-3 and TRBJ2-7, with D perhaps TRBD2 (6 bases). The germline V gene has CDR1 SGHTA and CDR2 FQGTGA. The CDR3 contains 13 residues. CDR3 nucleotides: TGTGCCAGCAACTTAACTGTGGGGGAGGTGCAGTACTTC. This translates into CASNLTVGEVQYF.

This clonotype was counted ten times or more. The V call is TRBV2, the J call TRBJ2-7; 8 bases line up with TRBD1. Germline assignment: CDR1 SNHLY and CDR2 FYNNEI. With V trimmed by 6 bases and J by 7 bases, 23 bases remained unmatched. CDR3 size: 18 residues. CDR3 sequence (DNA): TGTGCCAGCAGGACGGACAGGGTCCTCCCCGATGTTCCGAAAGAGCAGTACTTC. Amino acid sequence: CASRTDRVLPDVPKEQYF.

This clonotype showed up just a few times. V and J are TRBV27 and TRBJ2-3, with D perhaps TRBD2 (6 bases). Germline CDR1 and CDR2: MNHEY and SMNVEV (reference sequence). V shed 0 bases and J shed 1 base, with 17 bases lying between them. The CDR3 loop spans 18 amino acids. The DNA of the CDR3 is TGTGCCAGCAGTTTATCGGGTGGAGTTAGCGGTGGCACAGATACGCAGTATTTT. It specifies CASSLSGGVSGGTDTQYF.

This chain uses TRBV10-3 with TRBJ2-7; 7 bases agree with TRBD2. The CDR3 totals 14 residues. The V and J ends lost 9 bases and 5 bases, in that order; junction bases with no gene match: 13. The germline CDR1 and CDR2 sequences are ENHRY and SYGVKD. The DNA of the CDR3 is TGTGCCATTATGACTAGCAGGAGAGATAACGAGCAGTACTTC. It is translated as CAIMTSRRDNEQYF.

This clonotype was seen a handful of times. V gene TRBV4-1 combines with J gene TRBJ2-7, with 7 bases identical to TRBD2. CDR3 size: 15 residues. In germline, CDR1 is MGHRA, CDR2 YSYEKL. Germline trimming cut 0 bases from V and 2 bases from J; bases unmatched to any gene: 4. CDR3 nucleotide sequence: TGCGCCAGCAGCCAAGATTGGGACTACCCCTACGAGCAGTACTTC. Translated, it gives CASSQDWDYPYEQYF.

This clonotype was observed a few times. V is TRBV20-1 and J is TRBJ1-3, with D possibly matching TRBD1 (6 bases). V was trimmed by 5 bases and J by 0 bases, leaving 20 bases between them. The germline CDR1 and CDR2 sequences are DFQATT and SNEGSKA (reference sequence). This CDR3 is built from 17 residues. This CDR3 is CSAANPGQPNSGNTIYF. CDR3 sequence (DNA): TGCAGTGCTGCTAACCCGGGACAACCTAACTCTGGAAACACCATATATTTT.

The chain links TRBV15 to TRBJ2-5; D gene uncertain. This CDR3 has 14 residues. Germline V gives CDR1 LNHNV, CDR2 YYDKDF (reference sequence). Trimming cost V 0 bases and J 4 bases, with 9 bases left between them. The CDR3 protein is CATSRDLGVETQYF. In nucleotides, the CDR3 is TGTGCCACCAGCAGAGATCTTGGGGTAGAGACCCAGTACTTC.

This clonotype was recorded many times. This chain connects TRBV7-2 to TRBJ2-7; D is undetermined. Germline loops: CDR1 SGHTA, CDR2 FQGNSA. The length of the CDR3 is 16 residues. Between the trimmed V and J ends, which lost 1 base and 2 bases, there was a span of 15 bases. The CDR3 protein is CASSLGGGRSTYEQYF. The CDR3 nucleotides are TGTGCCAGCAGCTTAGGCGGCGGTAGATCAACCTACGAGCAGTACTTC.

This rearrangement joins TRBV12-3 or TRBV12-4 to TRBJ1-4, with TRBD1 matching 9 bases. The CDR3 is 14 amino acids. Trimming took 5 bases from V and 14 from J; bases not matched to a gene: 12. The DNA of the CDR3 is TGTGCCAGCAGTCCGTCCCGGGACAGGGTCGAGCTGTTTTTT. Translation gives CASSPSRDRVELFF.

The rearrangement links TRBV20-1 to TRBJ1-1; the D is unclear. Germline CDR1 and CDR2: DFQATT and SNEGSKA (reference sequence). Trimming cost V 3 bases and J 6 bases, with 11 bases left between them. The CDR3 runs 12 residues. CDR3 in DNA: TGCAGTGCTAGCGTGAGTCTCGCTGAAGCTTTCTTT. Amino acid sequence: CSASVSLAEAFF.

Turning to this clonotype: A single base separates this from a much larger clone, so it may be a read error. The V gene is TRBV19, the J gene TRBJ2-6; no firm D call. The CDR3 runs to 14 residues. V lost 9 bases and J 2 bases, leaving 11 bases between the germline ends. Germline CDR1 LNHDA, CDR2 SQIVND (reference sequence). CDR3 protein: CASSAGPGANVLTF. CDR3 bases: TGTGCCAGCAGCGCAGGCCCTGGGGCCAACGTCCTGACTTTC.

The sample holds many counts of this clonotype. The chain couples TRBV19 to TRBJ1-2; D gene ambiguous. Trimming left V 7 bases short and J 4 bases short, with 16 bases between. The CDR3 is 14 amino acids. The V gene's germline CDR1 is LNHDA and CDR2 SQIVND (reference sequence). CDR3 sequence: CASTPRGNSYGYTF. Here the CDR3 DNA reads TGTGCCAGTACCCCCAGAGGTAACTCCTATGGCTACACCTTC.

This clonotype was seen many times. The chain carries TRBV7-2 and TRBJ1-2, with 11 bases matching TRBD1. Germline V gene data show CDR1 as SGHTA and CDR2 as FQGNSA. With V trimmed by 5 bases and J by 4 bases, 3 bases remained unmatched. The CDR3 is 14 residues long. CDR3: CASSPGTGGYGYTF. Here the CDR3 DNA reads TGTGCCAGCAGCCCAGGGACAGGGGGCTATGGCTACACCTTC. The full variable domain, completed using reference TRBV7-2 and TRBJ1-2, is GAGVSQSPSNKVTEKGKDVELRCDPISGHTALYWYRQSLGQGLEFLIYFQGNSAPDKSGLPSDRFSAERTGGSVSTLTIQRTQQEDSAVYLCASSPGTGGYGYTFGSGTRLTVV.

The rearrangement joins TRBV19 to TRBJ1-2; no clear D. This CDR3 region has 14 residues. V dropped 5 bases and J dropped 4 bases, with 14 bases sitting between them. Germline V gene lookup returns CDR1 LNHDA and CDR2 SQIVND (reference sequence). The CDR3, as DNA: TGTGCCAGTAGTGACCGCGGGAAGATCTATGGCTACACCTTC. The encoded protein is CASSDRGKIYGYTF.

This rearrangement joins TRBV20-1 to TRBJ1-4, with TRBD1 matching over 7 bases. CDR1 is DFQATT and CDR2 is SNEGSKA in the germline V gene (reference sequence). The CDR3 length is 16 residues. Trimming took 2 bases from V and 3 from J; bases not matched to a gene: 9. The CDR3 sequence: CSARLAFQGANEKLFF. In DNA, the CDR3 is TGCAGTGCTAGATTAGCGTTCCAGGGGGCTAATGAAAAACTGTTTTTT.

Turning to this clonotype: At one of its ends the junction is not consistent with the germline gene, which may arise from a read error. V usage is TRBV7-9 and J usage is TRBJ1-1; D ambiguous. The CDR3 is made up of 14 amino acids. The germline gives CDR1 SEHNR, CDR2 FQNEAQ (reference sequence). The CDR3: CASSLSRENAEAFF. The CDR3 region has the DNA TGTGCCAGCAGCCTTTCCCGGGAGAACGCTGAAGCTTTCTTT.

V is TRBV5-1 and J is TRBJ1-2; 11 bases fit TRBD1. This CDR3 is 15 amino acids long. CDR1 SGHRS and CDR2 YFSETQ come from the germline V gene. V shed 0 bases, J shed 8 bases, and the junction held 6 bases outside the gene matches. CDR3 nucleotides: TGCGCCAGCAGCTTGGGGCCCGGACAGGGGGCGGGCTACACCTTC. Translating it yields CASSLGPGQGAGYTF. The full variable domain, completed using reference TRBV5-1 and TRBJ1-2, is KAGVTQTPRYLIKTRGQQVTLSCSPISGHRSVSWYQQTPGQGLQFLFEYFSETQRNKGNFPGRFSGRQFSNSRSEMNVSTLELGDSALYLCASSLGPGQGAGYTFGSGTRLTVV.